This T cell receptor beta chain was identified in a study of blood T cell repertoires in COVID-19. Study-level background: COVID-19 samples collected from the United States, Italy and Spain covered acute and convalescent phases. PBMCs, B-cell-depleted T cells, or T cells were the source of the cDNA or gDNA that made up the material.

This clone is categorized as medium-sized. Original processing methods: Using reference gene primer amplification, nucleated cell counts were estimated. The protocol was immunoSEQ multiplex PCR, while the TCRdb copy is restricted to in-frame clones and leaves out a portion. V, J and clone size reflect that table, while D and trimming were determined from the DNA. The data contain roughly 39,000 clones, 85% of them seen just once; the ten biggest clones take up 9.9%. V was clipped by 4 bases and J by 7 bases; unmatched bases: 12. This CDR3 has 16 amino acids. Germline V gene lookup returns CDR1 LNHNV and CDR2 YYDKDF (reference sequence).

The chain has TRBV15 and TRBJ2-4; 8 bases are a match to TRBD2. The sequence derives from a human donor in a cohort sampled during active COVID-19. The sample was peripheral blood. CDR3 region: CATSTTRRGVENIQYF. The CDR3 bases are TGTGCCACCAGCACCACAAGGCGGGGGGTGGAGAACATTCAGTACTTC.